This T cell receptor beta chain was captured in a study of cytomegalovirus exposure and HLA in healthy donors. The primer mix had 60 Vbeta and 13 Jbeta primers. The method was immunoSEQ multiplex PCR; TCRdb's version includes in-frame clones alone and lacks a portion of them. The profile shows 30,000 to 45,000 clones, more than 65% of them singletons. CDR1 SGHDT and CDR2 YYEEEE come from the germline V gene. Trimming took 4 bases from V and 4 from J, leaving 14 bases between them. The CDR3 has 14 residues. The clonotype was recovered from a woman between 18 and 30 years old in good health and CMV-seronegative. The V and J genes are TRBV5-6 and TRBJ1-2; the D is unclear. The sample consisted of PBMCs. DNA for the CDR3: TGTGCCAGCAGCCGTGGCGGAACCGGCTATGGCTACACCTTC. This encodes CASSRGGTGYGYTF.